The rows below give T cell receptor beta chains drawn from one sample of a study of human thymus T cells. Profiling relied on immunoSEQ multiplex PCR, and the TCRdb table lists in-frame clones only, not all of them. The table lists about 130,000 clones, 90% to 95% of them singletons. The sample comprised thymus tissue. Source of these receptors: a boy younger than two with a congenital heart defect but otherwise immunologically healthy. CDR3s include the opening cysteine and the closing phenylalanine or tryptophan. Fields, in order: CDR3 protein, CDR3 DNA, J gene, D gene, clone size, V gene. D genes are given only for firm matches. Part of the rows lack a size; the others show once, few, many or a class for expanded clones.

CDR3 protein: CASSLIAGGDNEQFF
CDR3 DNA: TGTGCCAGCAGTTTGATAGCGGGGGGGGACAATGAGCAGTTCTTC
J gene: TRBJ2-1
D gene: TRBD2
clone size: .
V gene: TRBV28

CDR3 protein: CASSSIDPGGYTF
CDR3 DNA: TGCGCCAGCAGCTCAATCGATCCTGGTGGCTACACCTTC
J gene: TRBJ1-2
D gene: .
clone size: .
V gene: TRBV23-1

CDR3 protein: CASSGLSRSHF
CDR3 DNA: TGTGCCAGCAGTGGCTTATCTCGGTCCCACTTT
J gene: TRBJ1-6
D gene: .
clone size: few
V gene: TRBV2

CDR3 protein: CASSSRDRGRNEQFF
CDR3 DNA: TGTGCCAGCAGCTCCCGGGACAGGGGGCGCAATGAGCAGTTCTTC
J gene: TRBJ2-1
D gene: TRBD1
clone size: .
V gene: TRBV7-2

CDR3 protein: CASSEREGNNEQFF
CDR3 DNA: TGTGCCAGCAGTGAAAGGGAGGGGAACAATGAGCAGTTCTTC
J gene: TRBJ2-1
D gene: TRBD2
clone size: .
V gene: TRBV6-1

CDR3 protein: CASSLVANSQIKGNTIYF
CDR3 DNA: TGCGCCAGCAGCTTGGTGGCCAACTCTCAAATTAAGGGAAACACCATATATTTT
J gene: TRBJ1-3
D gene: .
clone size: .
V gene: TRBV5-1

CDR3 protein: CASSLVLSGLPLSPTEAFF
CDR3 DNA: TGTGCCAGCAGCTTGGTACTTTCGGGCCTCCCATTAAGTCCCACTGAAGCTTTCTTT
J gene: TRBJ1-1
D gene: .
clone size: once
V gene: TRBV5-6

CDR3 protein: CASSPRGGNMNTEAFF
CDR3 DNA: TGTGCCAGCAGTCCGAGAGGGGGAAACATGAACACTGAAGCTTTCTTT
J gene: TRBJ1-1
D gene: .
clone size: .
V gene: TRBV6-6

CDR3 protein: CASALQGDTGELFF
CDR3 DNA: TGCGCCAGCGCCCTACAGGGAGACACCGGGGAGCTGTTTTTT
J gene: TRBJ2-2
D gene: .
clone size: .
V gene: TRBV4-3

CDR3 protein: CASSSYTRIPGPYEQYF
CDR3 DNA: TGCGCCAGCAGCTCCTACACAAGGATTCCGGGCCCCTACGAGCAGTACTTC
J gene: TRBJ2-7
D gene: .
clone size: .
V gene: TRBV5-1

CDR3 protein: CASSYRDNSPLHF
CDR3 DNA: TGTGCCAGCAGTTACCGGGACAATTCACCCCTCCACTTT
J gene: TRBJ1-6
D gene: .
clone size: .
V gene: TRBV6-5

CDR3 protein: CASSQTGLPDQETQYF
CDR3 DNA: TGTGCCAGCAGCCAAACGGGACTCCCAGATCAAGAGACCCAGTACTTC
J gene: TRBJ2-5
D gene: .
clone size: .
V gene: TRBV7-2

CDR3 protein: CASNAQGVGNQPQHF
CDR3 DNA: TGCGCCAGCAATGCACAGGGTGTGGGCAATCAGCCCCAGCATTTT
J gene: TRBJ1-5
D gene: .
clone size: .
V gene: TRBV4-1

CDR3 protein: CATSRTGSGANVLTF
CDR3 DNA: TGTGCCACCAGCAGAACAGGCTCTGGGGCCAACGTCCTGACTTTC
J gene: TRBJ2-6
D gene: .
clone size: .
V gene: TRBV15

CDR3 protein: CASSQRGLRTDTQYF
CDR3 DNA: TGCGCCAGCAGCCAGCGGGGCCTTCGCACAGATACGCAGTATTTT
J gene: TRBJ2-3
D gene: .
clone size: .
V gene: TRBV4-1

CDR3 protein: CASGVTGTTDTQYF
CDR3 DNA: TGCGCCAGCGGAGTAACAGGGACCACAGATACGCAGTATTTT
J gene: TRBJ2-3
D gene: .
clone size: .
V gene: TRBV5-1

CDR3 protein: CASSFPYRGNEQFF
CDR3 DNA: TGTGCCAGCAGCTTTCCTTATCGGGGTAATGAGCAGTTCTTC
J gene: TRBJ2-1
D gene: .
clone size: .
V gene: TRBV5-4

CDR3 protein: CASLRTGQPYGYTF
CDR3 DNA: TGTGCCAGCCTCAGAACAGGGCAGCCCTATGGCTACACCTTC
J gene: TRBJ1-2
D gene: .
clone size: .
V gene: TRBV6-1

CDR3 protein: CASSLRPRPNYGYTF
CDR3 DNA: TGCGCCAGCAGCCTAAGGCCCAGGCCTAACTATGGCTACACCTTC
J gene: TRBJ1-2
D gene: .
clone size: .
V gene: TRBV4-3

CDR3 protein: CASSHTSPTTSSTNEQFF
CDR3 DNA: TGTGCCAGTAGTCACACTAGCCCCACAACCTCTAGCACCAATGAGCAGTTCTTC
J gene: TRBJ2-1
D gene: .
clone size: .
V gene: TRBV19

CDR3 protein: CASTSSYGNTEAFF
CDR3 DNA: TGTGCCAGCACCAGTAGTTACGGGAACACTGAAGCTTTCTTT
J gene: TRBJ1-1
D gene: .
clone size: .
V gene: TRBV6-5

CDR3 protein: CASSPTGKDTQYF
CDR3 DNA: TGTGCCAGCAGCCCGACCGGGAAGGATACGCAGTATTTT
J gene: TRBJ2-3
D gene: .
clone size: .
V gene: TRBV11-3

CDR3 protein: CASSEGGLVEQYF
CDR3 DNA: TGTGCCAGCAGTGAAGGGGGACTAGTCGAGCAGTACTTC
J gene: TRBJ2-7
D gene: TRBD2
clone size: .
V gene: TRBV6-1

CDR3 protein: CARSLPDREFHGYTF
CDR3 DNA: TGTGCCAGAAGCTTGCCGGACAGGGAATTTCATGGCTACACCTTC
J gene: TRBJ1-2
D gene: TRBD1
clone size: .
V gene: TRBV5-3

CDR3 protein: CASSQETSGANSTDTQYF
CDR3 DNA: TGCGCCAGCAGCCAAGAGACTAGCGGGGCTAATAGCACAGATACGCAGTATTTT
J gene: TRBJ2-3
D gene: TRBD2
clone size: .
V gene: TRBV4-3

CDR3 protein: CASSLTSGGSSYEQYF
CDR3 DNA: TGTGCCAGCAGTTTAACTAGCGGGGGGTCATCCTACGAGCAGTACTTC
J gene: TRBJ2-7
D gene: TRBD2
clone size: .
V gene: TRBV28

CDR3 protein: CASSFLDSSQGTAYEQYF
CDR3 DNA: TGTGCCAGCAGTTTCCTCGATTCGTCTCAAGGGACAGCCTACGAGCAGTACTTC
J gene: TRBJ2-7
D gene: TRBD1
clone size: .
V gene: TRBV27

CDR3 protein: CASSVGTSGYEQYF
CDR3 DNA: TGTGCCAGCAGCGTAGGGACTAGCGGCTACGAGCAGTACTTC
J gene: TRBJ2-7
D gene: TRBD2
clone size: .
V gene: TRBV9

CDR3 protein: CATSRVPRDSTYEQYF
CDR3 DNA: TGTGCCACCAGCAGAGTTCCCCGGGACAGTACCTACGAGCAGTACTTC
J gene: TRBJ2-7
D gene: TRBD1
clone size: .
V gene: TRBV15

CDR3 protein: CASSLAQEYNSPLHF
CDR3 DNA: TGTGCCAGCAGTCTCGCCCAGGAGTATAATTCACCCCTCCACTTT
J gene: TRBJ1-6
D gene: .
clone size: .
V gene: TRBV28

CDR3 protein: CASSLAGTGKTGELFF
CDR3 DNA: TGCGCCAGCAGCTTGGCCGGGACAGGGAAAACCGGGGAGCTGTTTTTT
J gene: TRBJ2-2
D gene: TRBD1
clone size: .
V gene: TRBV5-1

CDR3 protein: CASSQSTGARGEQYF
CDR3 DNA: TGTGCCAGCAGCCAATCCACGGGGGCCCGGGGCGAGCAGTACTTC
J gene: TRBJ2-7
D gene: .
clone size: .
V gene: TRBV28

CDR3 protein: CASGLFPTRGPNEQFF
CDR3 DNA: TGTGCTAGTGGTTTGTTTCCAACTCGCGGCCCCAATGAGCAGTTCTTC
J gene: TRBJ2-1
D gene: .
clone size: .
V gene: TRBV12-5

CDR3 protein: CASSRTYEQYF
CDR3 DNA: TGTGCCAGCAGTCGAACCTACGAGCAGTACTTC
J gene: TRBJ2-7
D gene: .
clone size: .
V gene: TRBV2

CDR3 protein: CASSPRPGTGDTGELFF
CDR3 DNA: TGTGCCAGCAGCCCCCGTCCCGGGACAGGGGACACCGGGGAGCTGTTTTTT
J gene: TRBJ2-2
D gene: TRBD1
clone size: .
V gene: TRBV11-3

CDR3 protein: CASRSGYGYTF
CDR3 DNA: TGCGCCAGCAGGAGCGGCTATGGCTACACCTTC
J gene: TRBJ1-2
D gene: .
clone size: .
V gene: TRBV4-1

CDR3 protein: CASRIVAYNEQFF
CDR3 DNA: TGTGCCAGCCGGATAGTGGCGTACAATGAGCAGTTCTTC
J gene: TRBJ2-1
D gene: .
clone size: once
V gene: TRBV27

CDR3 protein: CASSPNGQAISGNTIYF
CDR3 DNA: TGTGCCAGCAGCCCAAATGGACAGGCTATCTCTGGAAACACCATATATTTT
J gene: TRBJ1-3
D gene: TRBD1
clone size: .
V gene: TRBV5-6

CDR3 protein: CATSGLDNQPQHF
CDR3 DNA: TGTGCCACCAGTGGCCTCGACAATCAGCCCCAGCATTTT
J gene: TRBJ1-5
D gene: .
clone size: few
V gene: TRBV19

CDR3 protein: CASRDGYEQYF
CDR3 DNA: TGTGCCAGCAGGGACGGATACGAGCAGTACTTC
J gene: TRBJ2-7
D gene: .
clone size: .
V gene: TRBV2

CDR3 protein: CASSLIASSYEQYF
CDR3 DNA: TGTGCCAGCAGTTTAATCGCTAGCTCCTACGAGCAGTACTTC
J gene: TRBJ2-7
D gene: .
clone size: .
V gene: TRBV27

CDR3 protein: CASSVDDPNTGELFF
CDR3 DNA: TGTGCCAGCAGCGTCGACGACCCTAACACCGGGGAGCTGTTTTTT
J gene: TRBJ2-2
D gene: .
clone size: .
V gene: TRBV9

CDR3 protein: CASFHGGRNTEAFF
CDR3 DNA: TGTGCCAGCTTCCACGGGGGGCGAAACACTGAAGCTTTCTTT
J gene: TRBJ1-1
D gene: .
clone size: .
V gene: TRBV6-1

CDR3 protein: CALLPPNYGYTF
CDR3 DNA: TGTGCCTTACTCCCCCCTAACTATGGCTACACCTTC
J gene: TRBJ1-2
D gene: .
clone size: .
V gene: TRBV21-1

CDR3 protein: CASSLGRGGYTF
CDR3 DNA: TGTGCCAGCAGCCTCGGGAGGGGTGGCTACACCTTC
J gene: TRBJ1-2
D gene: .
clone size: .
V gene: TRBV6-5

CDR3 protein: CASSLERLAGTNEQYF
CDR3 DNA: TGCGCCAGCAGCTTGGAACGACTAGCGGGGACCAACGAGCAGTACTTC
J gene: TRBJ2-7
D gene: TRBD2
clone size: .
V gene: TRBV5-1

CDR3 protein: CASRERGATVLTF
CDR3 DNA: TGTGCCAGCAGGGAGCGGGGGGCCACCGTCCTGACTTTC
J gene: TRBJ2-6
D gene: TRBD2
clone size: .
V gene: TRBV2

CDR3 protein: CASSRVAGGPPDTQYF
CDR3 DNA: TGCGCCAGCAGCAGGGTGGCGGGGGGACCCCCAGATACGCAGTATTTT
J gene: TRBJ2-3
D gene: TRBD2
clone size: .
V gene: TRBV4-3

CDR3 protein: CASSLGSHEQYF
CDR3 DNA: TGTGCCAGCAGCTTGGGATCCCACGAGCAGTACTTC
J gene: TRBJ2-7
D gene: .
clone size: .
V gene: TRBV5-6

CDR3 protein: CAWTVGAFDRGGRGYGYTF
CDR3 DNA: TGTGCCTGGACCGTAGGGGCCTTCGACAGGGGCGGGCGCGGCTATGGCTACACCTTC
J gene: TRBJ1-2
D gene: TRBD1
clone size: .
V gene: TRBV30